Following are 8 T cell receptor beta chains from one sample sequenced in a study of T cells in Graves' hyperthyroidism and ophthalmopathy. TCR beta CDR3 regions were amplified from RNA. The HTBI primer set served for first-round RT-PCR of the TCR CDR3. One entry per CDR3 protein results from TCRdb running MiXCR on the multiplex PCR reads. This table holds about 740,000 distinct CDR3 sequences, 14% found once. Sequencing was performed on blood. The receptors here all came from a woman aged 18 to 35 with Graves' hyperthyroidism.

This clonotype was seen ten or more times. The rearrangement joins TRBV9 to TRBJ1-2; D unclear. The CDR3 is 14 amino acids. Germline assignment: CDR1 SGDLS and CDR2 YYNGEE. V was shortened by 3 bases and J by 0 bases, with 9 bases between the two germline ends. CDR3 sequence: CASSGSVSNYGYTF. The CDR3, as DNA: TGTGCCAGCAGCGGGTCAGTGTCTAACTATGGCTACACCTTC. The variable domain in full, completed from reference TRBV9 and TRBJ1-2, reads DSGVTQTPKHLITATGQRVTLRCSPRSGDLSVYWYQQSLDQGLQFLIQYYNGEERAKGNILERFSAQQFPDLHSELNLSSLELGDSALYFCASSGSVSNYGYTFGSGTRLTVV.

This clonotype has a count of ten or more. This chain uses TRBV4-1 with TRBJ1-2; TRBD1 might be the D (6 bases). The CDR3 totals 15 residues. V lost 0 bases, J lost 2 bases, and 10 bases lay in between. Germline V gene lookup returns CDR1 MGHRA and CDR2 YSYEKL. The CDR3 coding sequence is TGCGCCAGCAGCCAAGATAACAGGGTCAACTATGGCTACACCTTC. Translation gives CASSQDNRVNYGYTF.

There are many counts of this clonotype. The V call is TRBV2, the J call TRBJ1-2, with 8 bases aligning to TRBD1. Losses at the gene ends were 4 bases for V and 2 bases for J; bases not matched to a gene: 6. Germline V gene data show CDR1 as SNHLY and CDR2 as FYNNEI. The CDR3 length is 15 residues. In DNA form, the CDR3 reads TGTGCCAGCAGTGGATACTCAGGGGGCAACTATGGCTACACCTTC. Translated, it gives CASSGYSGGNYGYTF.

This clonotype was observed many times. The V call is TRBV5-1, the J call TRBJ1-2; no firm D call. The V gene lost 5 bases and the J gene lost 3 bases, with 8 bases spanning the gap. Germline values: CDR1 SGHRS, CDR2 YFSETQ. The CDR3 spans 12 residues. CDR3 in DNA: TGCGCCAGCAGGAGCAGCGACTATGGCTACACCTTC. Translating it yields CASRSSDYGYTF.

This clonotype came up many times. The CDR3 loop reads CAAGKTGVTEAFF. The CDR3 nucleotides read TGTGCCGCCGGTAAAACAGGGGTCACTGAAGCTTTCTTT. The V call is TRBV28, the J call TRBJ1-1, with TRBD1 matching over 7 bases. This CDR3 has 13 residues. The V gene end was trimmed by 11 bases and the J gene end by 4 bases; junction bases not matched to a gene: 10. CDR1 and CDR2 from the germline V gene are MDHEN and SYDVKM.

This clonotype was seen repeatedly, ten times or more. The chain carries TRBV27 and TRBJ2-1; D is ambiguous. Germline V gene lookup returns CDR1 MNHEY and CDR2 SMNVEV (reference sequence). Trimming removed 4 bases from V and 8 bases from J, with 12 bases in between. The CDR3 extends over 13 amino acids. The CDR3: CASSSSFLHEQFF. In DNA, the CDR3 is TGTGCCAGCAGTTCCTCTTTCCTCCATGAGCAGTTCTTC.

This clonotype came up a few times. The CDR3 loop reads CSARDGQHYEQYF. Here the CDR3 DNA reads TGCAGTGCTAGAGATGGACAGCACTACGAGCAGTACTTC. V and J are TRBV20-1 and TRBJ2-7; D may be TRBD1 (6 bases). From germline, CDR1 is DFQATT and CDR2 SNEGSKA (reference sequence). The CDR3 length is 13 residues. V lost 0 bases, J lost 3 bases, and 9 bases lay in between.

This clonotype was observed many times. The chain carries TRBV2 and TRBJ1-1; unclear D gene. The ends were cut back, 0 bases at V and 11 bases at J, with 19 bases in the middle. This CDR3 region has 15 residues. Germline CDR1 SNHLY, CDR2 FYNNEI. The CDR3 reads CASSEARFLDEQAFF. CDR3 in DNA: TGTGCCAGCAGTGAAGCGCGGTTTCTCGACGAACAGGCTTTCTTT.